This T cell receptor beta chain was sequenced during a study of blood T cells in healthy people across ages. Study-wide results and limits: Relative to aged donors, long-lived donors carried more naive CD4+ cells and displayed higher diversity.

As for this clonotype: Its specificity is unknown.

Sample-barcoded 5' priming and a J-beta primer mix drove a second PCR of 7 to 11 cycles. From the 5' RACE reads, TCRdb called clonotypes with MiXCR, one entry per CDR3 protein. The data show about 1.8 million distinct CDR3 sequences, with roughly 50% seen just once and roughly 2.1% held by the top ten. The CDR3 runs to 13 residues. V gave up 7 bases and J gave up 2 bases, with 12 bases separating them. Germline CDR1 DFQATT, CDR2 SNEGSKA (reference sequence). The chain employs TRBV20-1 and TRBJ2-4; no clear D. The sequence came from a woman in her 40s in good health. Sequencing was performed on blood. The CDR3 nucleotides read TGCAGTGTGATAGGGCAACCCAAAAACATTCAGTACTTC. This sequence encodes CSVIGQPKNIQYF.